These T cell receptor beta chains were read from a single sample in a study of blood T cell repertoires in COVID-19. This table comes from immunoSEQ multiplex PCR, and its TCRdb copy is limited to in-frame clones, with some not included. The repertoire holds hundreds of thousands of clones, 80% to 90% seen once, with roughly 0.99% in the top ten. Sequences were obtained from PBMCs or T cells enriched from blood (not recorded which). The receptors derive from a man between 18 and 29 years old who had recovered from COVID-19. The CDR3 runs from the conserved cysteine through the conserved F or W.

V gene	J gene	CDR3 protein
TRBV5-4	TRBJ1-2	CASSLGQGRAGYTF
TRBV6-1	TRBJ2-6	CASSGRTETGANVLTF
TRBV7-2	TRBJ1-5	CASSQQASNQPQHF
TRBV20-1	TRBJ2-1	CSASSGGYNEQFF
TRBV25-1	TRBJ1-2	CASSDTVGRGYGYTF
TRBV11-2	TRBJ1-1	CASSLGQGVNTEAFF
TRBV18	TRBJ1-2	CASSPTGFYGYTF
TRBV7-2	TRBJ2-3	CASSLPVAPGQYF
TRBV28	TRBJ1-5	CASGWTGQDVWEPQHF
TRBV6-5	TRBJ1-2	CASSETLNYGYTF
TRBV7-7	TRBJ2-2	CASSTGLAGAKTGELFF
TRBV28	TRBJ1-1	CASIPPTTTEAFF
TRBV5-4	TRBJ1-2	CASSFGTDNYGYTF
TRBV30	TRBJ2-2	CAWSLGTGELFF
TRBV5-1	TRBJ2-1	CASTLQAYQPGNEQFF
TRBV12-3/TRBV12-4	TRBJ2-7	CASSLGQNYEQYF
TRBV4-1	TRBJ1-1	CASSQVGRGMNTEAFF
TRBV3-1/TRBV3-2	TRBJ2-3	CASSHGQKDTQYF
TRBV14	TRBJ2-7	CASSQRRLVFVHEQYF
TRBV27	TRBJ1-1	CASSLGQNTEAFF
TRBV2	TRBJ2-7	CASRVRDSAYEQYF
TRBV5-1	TRBJ2-7	CASSQQGDTYEQYF
TRBV6-1	TRBJ2-1	CASSEFRGGAYNEQFF
TRBV12-5	TRBJ1-2	CASGAGGTEIYGYTF
TRBV5-5	TRBJ2-2	CASSQPGQASVQGELFF
TRBV11-3	TRBJ1-2	CASSQKTALYGYTF
TRBV15	TRBJ2-5	CATSRDDRGQETQYF
TRBV20-1	TRBJ1-3	CSASVGNTIYF
TRBV7-9	TRBJ2-3	CASSSQGVDTQYF
TRBV5-5	TRBJ1-2	CASSLVPDRNYGYTF
TRBV5-1	TRBJ1-1	CASKVQGGNTEAFF
TRBV9	TRBJ2-2	CASSVTGRPTGELFF
TRBV9	TRBJ1-2	CASSVGQGAKYYGYTF
TRBV2	TRBJ2-2	CASSWRWFQAGVTGELFF
TRBV7-8	TRBJ2-7	CASSLGGTYEQYF
TRBV29-1	TRBJ2-5	CSVEGRQGQGETQYF
TRBV7-2	TRBJ1-2	CASSLATGNYGYTF
TRBV7-9	TRBJ2-3	CASSLDQGARTDTQYF
TRBV6-1	TRBJ1-3	CASSETLDSGNTIYF
TRBV10-3	TRBJ2-1	CAISEVVGLHEQFF
TRBV29-1	TRBJ1-1	CSVIEAVGTEAFF
TRBV9	TRBJ1-4	CASSLGQRAEKLFF
TRBV7-9	TRBJ1-2	CASSLAGPANYGYTF
TRBV18	TRBJ1-2	CASSSGTGTGGYTF
TRBV20-1	TRBJ2-7	CSASRTSGSFVRYEQYF
TRBV18	TRBJ1-4	CASKRDTANEKLFF
TRBV11-2	TRBJ2-1	CASSPRTSGSFIEQFF
TRBV6-6	TRBJ1-2	CASSNGGARYGYTF
TRBV4-1	TRBJ1-4	CASRQSGLENEKLFF
TRBV28	TRBJ2-5	CATLSGIETQYF
TRBV7-2	TRBJ1-2	CASSLPGGVNYGYTF
TRBV6-5	TRBJ2-1	CASSQNLAPNEQFF
TRBV12-3/TRBV12-4	TRBJ1-2	CASSLGQVYGYTF
TRBV23-1	TRBJ2-3	CASSRFGTEKKASTDTQYF
TRBV5-5	TRBJ1-5	CASSQGLGVQPQHF
TRBV5-4	TRBJ2-3	CASSPPGGGTVVDTQYF
TRBV5-1	TRBJ1-1	CASSQGQGASEAFF